A single sample is the source of the 11 T cell receptor beta chains below, sequenced in a study of CD4 T cells in relation to SARS-CoV-2 and coronaviruses. Their antigens are not known. Generated by immunoSEQ multiplex PCR, the TCRdb table keeps only in-frame clones and is missing some. The data hold about 35,000 clones, with approximately 83% observed a single time. The specimen was naive CD4+ T cells from PBMCs, cultured in vitro. Subset in this sample: naive CD4+ T cells isolated by negative enrichment. These receptors all stem from an adult with COVID-19.

The chain uses TRBV28 and TRBJ1-5, with 11 nucleotides matching TRBD1. CDR1 is MDHEN and CDR2 is SYDVKM in the germline V gene. There are 16 residues in the CDR3. V gave up 5 bases and J gave up 6 bases; unmatched junction bases: 9. The CDR3 DNA follows: TGTGCCAGCAGTCCTCCGGGACAGGGGGTCGCTCAGCCCCAGCATTTT. Translated, it gives CASSPPGQGVAQPQHF.

About this clone: One end of the junction varies from germline; a read error may be responsible. The rearrangement uses TRBV7-7 and TRBJ2-5, with 9 bases that match TRBD2. The CDR3 sequence is 15 residues long. Germline lookup yields CDR1 SSHAT and CDR2 FNYEAQ (reference sequence). This CDR3 reads CASSLGALAGETQYF. CDR3 nucleotides: TGTGCTAGCAGCTTAGGGGCACTAGCGGGAGAGACCCAGTACTTC.

This sequence joins TRBV2 and TRBJ2-3; 8 bases map to TRBD2. V gave up 6 bases and J gave up 3 bases; unmatched junction bases: 17. This CDR3 is built from 18 residues. Germline V lookup: CDR1 SNHLY, CDR2 FYNNEI. CDR3 loop: CASRKNYYQAGETDTQYF. CDR3 in DNA: TGTGCCAGCAGGAAAAACTATTACCAAGCGGGAGAGACAGATACGCAGTATTTT.

The genes are TRBV27 and TRBJ1-2; 9 bases map to TRBD1. From germline, CDR1 is MNHEY and CDR2 SMNVEV (reference sequence). V was pared by 3 bases and J by 6 bases, with 5 bases of the junction left unmatched. This CDR3 has 14 amino acids. The DNA for the CDR3 is TGTGCCAGCAGTTTGACAGGGGGTGCACATGGCTACACCTTC. Protein: CASSLTGGAHGYTF.

The rearrangement links TRBV14 to TRBJ2-3; D is perhaps TRBD1 or TRBD2 (5 bases each). Germline CDR1 reads SGHDN; CDR2 reads FVKESK. V lost 3 bases and J 2 bases, leaving 27 bases between the germline ends. The CDR3 has 20 amino acids. CDR3 coding DNA: TGTGCCAGCAGCCAGGATGACAGATTAGGACTGGGATCTTACACAGATACGCAGTATTTT. It translates to CASSQDDRLGLGSYTDTQYF.

The rearrangement joins TRBV19 to TRBJ1-5; 7 positions match TRBD1. The CDR3 contains 19 residues. After removal of 5 bases from V and 0 bases from J, the junction contained 16 bases not matched to a gene. The germline V gene encodes CDR1 LNHDA and CDR2 SQIVND (reference sequence). The CDR3 sequence is CASSPPGQTLVYSNQPQHF. CDR3 bases: TGTGCCAGTAGTCCTCCGGGACAGACACTAGTTTATAGCAATCAGCCCCAGCATTTT.

The gene calls are TRBV9 and TRBJ2-7; tentatively, D is TRBD1 or TRBD2 (5 bases each). V was cut by 0 bases and J by 0 bases, with 13 bases left in between. Germline V gene lookup returns CDR1 SGDLS and CDR2 YYNGEE. The CDR3 length is 16 residues. CDR3 coding DNA: TGTGCCAGCAGCGTAGGTGGGGACGCCGTCTCCTACGAGCAGTACTTC. Its translation is CASSVGGDAVSYEQYF.

The chain couples TRBV13 to TRBJ1-1; D is undetermined. The V and J ends lost 5 bases and 0 bases respectively, with 7 bases between them. The CDR3 consists of 13 residues. The germline CDR1 and CDR2 sequences are PRHDT and FYEKMQ (reference sequence). The CDR3, as DNA: TGTGCCAGCAGCCCCCGTGTGAACACTGAAGCTTTCTTT. Its protein is CASSPRVNTEAFF. The full variable domain, completed using reference TRBV13 and TRBJ1-1, is AAGVIQSPRHLIKEKRETATLKCYPIPRHDTVYWYQQGPGQDPQFLISFYEKMQSDKGSIPDRFSAQQFSDYHSELNMSSLELGDSALYFCASSPRVNTEAFFGQGTRLTVV.

This clone was detected only once. This chain uses TRBV3-1 (or the pseudogene TRBV3-2) with TRBJ1-4; the D gene is possibly TRBD1 (5 bases). The germline V gene has CDR1 LGHDT and CDR2 YNNKEL (reference sequence). The CDR3 totals 15 residues. The germline V and J ends were trimmed by 0 bases and 5 bases, with 10 bases remaining between them. CDR3 coding DNA: TGTGCCAGCAGCCAAGACAGGGTCATCAATGAAAAACTGTTTTTT. It is translated as CASSQDRVINEKLFF.

V and J are TRBV7-2 and TRBJ2-3; 10 bases match TRBD2. J gave up 3 bases and V 0 bases, and 6 bases lay outside the gene matches. This CDR3 is built from 17 residues. Germline CDR1 SGHTA, CDR2 FQGNSA. The CDR3 DNA is TGTGCCAGCAGCTTAGCGGAAGCGGGAGGGCCGACAGATACGCAGTATTTT. This encodes CASSLAEAGGPTDTQYF.

This clone is a singleton in its sample. J is TRBJ2-5 and V is TRBV15; D gene unclear. This CDR3 has 12 residues. Trimming left V 0 bases short and J 4 bases short, with 3 bases between. Germline values: CDR1 LNHNV, CDR2 YYDKDF (reference sequence). The CDR3 DNA is TGTGCCACCAGCAGAGATCGAGAGACCCAGTACTTC. Translation gives CATSRDRETQYF.